This paragraph reports one T cell receptor (beta chain). Its antigen is not known. The PCR used 60 Vbeta and 13 Jbeta primers. Here immunoSEQ multiplex PCR was the method, and the copy in TCRdb shows in-frame clones only, minus some. The table has over 200,000 clones, roughly 89% seen once; the top ten hold around 1%. Trimming stripped 4 bases from V and 0 bases from J, with 14 bases between. The CDR3 loop spans 16 amino acids. Germline V gives CDR1 SGDLS, CDR2 YYNGEE. This sample is drawn from a study of cytomegalovirus exposure and HLA in healthy donors. Findings of the study overall: In a later analysis, HLA-C alleles had the fewest associated TCRs, DRB1 alleles the most.

The material sequenced was PBMCs. J is TRBJ2-1 and V is TRBV9; a possible D gene is TRBD2 (5 bases). The clonotype originates from a woman between 18 and 29 years old in good health and CMV-seronegative. This chain's CDR3 is CASSYRAAISYNEQFF. In DNA form, the CDR3 reads TGTGCCAGCAGCTACCGAGCGGCAATCTCCTACAATGAGCAGTTCTTC.